Below are 20 T cell receptor beta chains sequenced from a single sample in a study of radiation and T cells in renal cell carcinoma. Here immunoSEQ multiplex PCR was the method, and the copy in TCRdb shows in-frame clones only, minus some. The sample includes about 49,000 clones, 75% to 90% of them seen just once. Stated time point: blood 2 weeks post-SBRT. The sample's treatment: 15 Gy SBRT to primary tumor, nephrectomy 4 weeks later. The sequences come from blood, collected from a patient whose treatment included radiotherapy and nephrectomy. These TCRs come from a woman aged 70-85 years with renal cell carcinoma.

This chain joins TRBV19 and TRBJ2-3, with 8 bases that match TRBD2. Germline CDR1 reads LNHDA; CDR2 reads SQIVND (reference sequence). The CDR3 covers 13 residues. After removal of 3 bases from V and 4 bases from J, the junction contained 0 bases not matched to a gene. CDR3 protein: CASSIGGADTQYF. Written as DNA, the CDR3 is TGTGCCAGTAGTATCGGGGGGGCAGATACGCAGTATTTT.

The V call is TRBV6-1, the J call TRBJ2-2; possible D gene TRBD1, 6 bases. V was trimmed by 6 bases and J by 1 base, leaving 9 bases between them. CDR3 length equals 14 residues. Germline CDR1 is MNHNS and CDR2 is SASEGT. CDR3 sequence reads: CASRSTGNTGELFF. CDR3 bases: TGTGCCAGCAGGTCGACAGGGAACACCGGGGAGCTGTTTTTT.

The genes are TRBV11-2 and TRBJ2-5; D remains unclear. Germline CDR1 and CDR2: SGHAT and FQNNGV. Trimming stripped 2 bases from V and 6 bases from J, with 7 bases between. The CDR3 is 12 amino acids. In DNA, the CDR3 is TGTGCCAGCAGCTTACGCATACAGACCCAGTACTTC. It translates to CASSLRIQTQYF.

This chain joins TRBV18 and TRBJ2-7; 8 bases are shared with TRBD1. CDR1 and CDR2 from the germline V gene are KGHSH and LQKENI. Trimming at V came to 3 bases and at J to 5 bases, leaving 3 bases not matched to a gene. This CDR3 comprises 13 residues. The CDR3, as DNA: TGTGCCAGCTCACCTCAGGGGGCAGACGAGCAGTACTTC. Amino acid sequence: CASSPQGADEQYF.

This clone showed up just a few times. The chain employs TRBV28 and TRBJ2-7, with 7 bases identical to TRBD2. Trimming took 8 bases from V and 6 from J; bases not matched to a gene: 7. Germline V CDR1 and CDR2: MDHEN, SYDVKM. The CDR3 spans 12 residues. This chain's CDR3 is CASGWGLPEQYF. Here the CDR3 DNA reads TGTGCCAGCGGTTGGGGACTACCCGAGCAGTACTTC.

The sample holds a few counts of this clone. The chain carries TRBV4-2 and TRBJ1-4; D is ambiguous. CDR3 length equals 15 residues. V gave up 0 bases and J gave up 8 bases, with 13 bases separating them. Germline V gene data show CDR1 as LGHNA and CDR2 as YNFKEQ. The CDR3 DNA reads as TGTGCCAGCAGCCAAGATGGAGGTTCAGTGGAAAAACTGTTTTTT. Translation gives CASSQDGGSVEKLFF.

V gene TRBV5-1 combines with J gene TRBJ2-1, with 13 nucleotides matching TRBD2. Trimming removed 7 bases from V and 5 bases from J; junction bases left unmatched: 3. The CDR3 is 14 amino acids. The germline gives CDR1 SGHRS, CDR2 YFSETQ. The CDR3: CASRTSGGHNEQFF. CDR3 sequence (DNA): TGCGCCAGCCGGACTAGCGGGGGTCACAATGAGCAGTTCTTC.

The chain couples TRBV9 to TRBJ1-3; 7 nucleotides line up with TRBD1. The CDR3 is 15 amino acids. From germline, CDR1 is SGDLS and CDR2 YYNGEE. V gave up 6 bases and J gave up 3 bases; unmatched junction bases: 9. CDR3 nucleotides: TGTGCCAGCACCTCCGGGGACAGAATTGGAAACACCATATATTTT. This encodes CASTSGDRIGNTIYF.

The chain links TRBV4-1 to TRBJ2-5; the D gene could be TRBD1 or TRBD2 (6 bases each). The end of the DNA fits TRBJ2-7 better, so the J call may be wrong. Germline values: CDR1 MGHRA, CDR2 YSYEKL. The CDR3 has 13 amino acids. The DNA of the CDR3 is TGCGCCAGCAGCCAAGAGGGGGGCGACGAGCAGTACTTC. Its protein product is CASSQEGGDEQYF.

V is TRBV6-1 and J is TRBJ2-3; D not certain. The V end was cut by 4 bases, the J end by 6 bases, with 8 bases between. There are 12 residues in the CDR3. CDR1 and CDR2 (germline): MNHNS, SASEGT. As DNA, the CDR3 is TGTGCCAGCAGTGTGGAGTGGGATACGCAGTATTTT. This translates into CASSVEWDTQYF.

This sequence joins TRBV5-4 and TRBJ2-7; the match to TRBD2 covers 12 bases. The CDR3 contains 16 residues. The germline CDR1 and CDR2 sequences are SGHNT and YYREEE (reference sequence). V lost 4 bases and J lost 1; bases outside the gene matches: 6. In DNA, the CDR3 is TGTGCCAGCAGCGCGACTAGCGGGGGACCTTCCTACGAGCAGTACTTC. Its translation is CASSATSGGPSYEQYF.

The chain joins TRBV27 to TRBJ2-1, with D perhaps being TRBD1 or TRBD2 (6 bases each). The CDR3 is 13 residues long. The V and J ends lost 5 bases and 8 bases respectively, with 13 bases between them. Germline values: CDR1 MNHEY, CDR2 SMNVEV (reference sequence). The CDR3 DNA reads TGTGCCAGCAGTATCCGGGGGACACATGAGCAGTTCTTC. This encodes CASSIRGTHEQFF.

This chain links TRBV27 with TRBJ2-7; TRBD2 is a possible D gene (5 bases). CDR3 length: 13 amino acids. From germline, CDR1 is MNHEY and CDR2 SMNVEV (reference sequence). Trimming shortened V by 4 bases and J by 6 bases, and 13 bases separated the two germline ends. Here the CDR3 reads CASSSGLSGEQYF. CDR3 nucleotides: TGTGCCAGCAGTTCCGGACTCTCGGGCGAGCAGTACTTC.

A few counts support this clone. The rearrangement uses TRBV19 and TRBJ2-7, with TRBD2 identical over 11 bases. V was clipped by 0 bases and J by 1 base; unmatched bases: 5. The germline CDR1 and CDR2 sequences are LNHDA and SQIVND (reference sequence). The CDR3 contains 17 residues. The CDR3 here is CASSIEATSGVSYEQYF. Written as DNA, the CDR3 is TGTGCCAGTAGTATAGAGGCGACTAGCGGGGTTTCCTACGAGCAGTACTTC.

This chain joins TRBV6-5 and TRBJ2-1, with a tentative D call TRBD2 (6 bases). The germline V gene has CDR1 MNHEY and CDR2 SVGAGI. The CDR3 length is 13 residues. Trimming stripped 4 bases from V and 2 bases from J, with 6 bases between. The CDR3 DNA follows: TGTGCCAGCAGTTGGACTACCTACAATGAGCAGTTCTTC. Its translation: CASSWTTYNEQFF.

The count of this clone is one. This chain connects TRBV6-5 to TRBJ1-1; D uncertain. The V gene lost 0 bases and the J gene lost 0 bases, with 11 bases spanning the gap. The length of the CDR3 is 16 residues. Per germline, CDR1 MNHEY and CDR2 SVGAGI. The CDR3 loop is CASSYSGGTMNTEAFF. The CDR3 nucleotides read TGTGCCAGCAGTTACTCGGGTGGAACCATGAACACTGAAGCTTTCTTT.

This chain joins TRBV4-3 and TRBJ2-6; no clear D. CDR1 is LGHNA, CDR2 YSLEER, per germline. Trimming left V 0 bases short and J 0 bases short, with 12 bases between. The CDR3 extends over 18 amino acids. CDR3 coding DNA: TGCGCCAGCAGCCAAGACAGGTTCGCTTTCTCTGGGGCCAACGTCCTGACTTTC. Protein sequence: CASSQDRFAFSGANVLTF.

V and J are TRBV5-1 and TRBJ2-4; maybe TRBD1 (5 bases). This CDR3 has 17 amino acids. V was pared by 4 bases and J by 1 base, with 18 bases between. The germline CDR1 and CDR2 sequences are SGHRS and YFSETQ. Here the CDR3 reads CASSAGFSPEAKNIQYF. CDR3 DNA sequence: TGCGCCAGCAGCGCAGGGTTTTCCCCGGAGGCCAAAAACATTCAGTACTTC.

This clone was recorded only once. The chain recombines TRBV7-7 with TRBJ2-5; TRBD2 matches 11 bases. The V and J ends lost 5 bases and 9 bases, in that order; junction bases with no gene match: 5. The CDR3 has 13 residues. Germline assignment: CDR1 SSHAT and CDR2 FNYEAQ (reference sequence). CDR3 residues: CASSAGTSGAQYF. CDR3 bases: TGTGCCAGCAGCGCCGGGACTAGCGGAGCCCAGTACTTC.

The J gene is TRBJ1-2, the V gene TRBV6-5; D might be TRBD1 (5 bases). CDR1 MNHEY and CDR2 SVGAGI come from the germline V gene. V was cut by 2 bases and J by 7 bases, with 14 bases left in between. The CDR3 runs to 14 residues. CDR3 DNA: TGTGCCAGCAGTTACGACAGTGTGCAAGGTGGCTACACCTTC. This encodes CASSYDSVQGGYTF.